The following is a T cell receptor (beta chain) sequence with its context. The sample comes from a study of blood T cell repertoires in COVID-19. For the study at large: Some COVID-19 samples were acute and others convalescent; all came from the United States, Italy and Spain. From T cells, B-cell-depleted T cells, or PBMCs came the material, which was cDNA or gDNA.

Original data processing: Estimation of nucleated cell counts relied on the amplification of reference gene primers. Here immunoSEQ multiplex PCR was the method, and the copy in TCRdb shows in-frame clones only, minus some. V and J calls and clone size follow that table, whereas D and trimming were derived from the DNA. The profile shows over 200,000 clones, about 86% of them singletons. The CDR3 sequence is 13 residues long. The ends lost 6 bases at V and 1 base at J; junction bases unmatched: 2. Germline loops: CDR1 LNHDA, CDR2 SQIVND (reference sequence). Sequenced sample: peripheral blood. J is TRBJ2-5 and V is TRBV19, with 7 nucleotides matching TRBD1. The TCR originated in a man over 45 with active or convalescent COVID-19. This chain's CDR3 is CASSDRVQETQYF. DNA for the CDR3: TGTGCCAGTAGCGACAGGGTCCAAGAGACCCAGTACTTC. Full variable domain (remainder filled in from reference TRBV19 and TRBJ2-5): DGGITQSPKYLFRKEGQNVTLSCEQNLNHDAMYWYRQDPGQGLRLIYYSQIVNDFQKGDIAEGYSVSREKKESFPLTVTSAQKNPTAFYLCASSDRVQETQYFGPGTRLLVL.